Included here is one TCR beta chain sequence, with context. Antigen: not known. The CDR3 covers 15 residues. Per germline, CDR1 SGHAT and CDR2 FQNNGV. This specimen belongs to a study of T cell responses to AZD1222 COVID-19 vaccine. Study-wide points: AZD1222 recipients seropositive at baseline numbered only five to seven. Mostly white British, mostly female donors; authors suggested clonal diversity may be underestimated. Close to half of all spike-specific TCRs reportedly target regions of the variants that are unmutated. Breadth and depth of Spike-specific TCRs rose after two AZD1222 doses.

The protocol was immunoSEQ multiplex PCR, while the TCRdb copy is restricted to in-frame clones and leaves out a portion. Among roughly 140,000 clones listed, roughly 90% were seen once. This receptor was identified in an adult who received the AZD1222 COVID-19 vaccine. The rearrangement uses TRBV11-2 and TRBJ2-7; 13 positions agree with TRBD2. Sequenced here: peripheral blood, sampled 28 days after the second AZD1222 dose. The CDR3, as DNA: TGTGCGTCCGGGACTAGCGGGGCCCCGCCGGGGGAGCAGTACTTC. Its protein is CASGTSGAPPGEQYF.